The 21 T cell receptor beta chains in this list originate from one sample, sequenced in a study of T-cell reconstitution after alpha-beta-depleted transplantation in children (dated by TCRdb to 2016 to 2018). Receptors were amplified or captured by PCR. TCRdb records Illumina HiSeq 2500 as the sequencer. TCR libraries were prepared with molecular barcoding, using unique molecular identifiers to normalize TCRbeta repertoire quantification. The public reads were run again by TCRdb, first through fastp at Q25 and then through MiXCR, and only productive beta chains were kept. Every CDR3 protein is listed once, alongside the most common genes and DNA of its rows. This sample has 300,000 or so distinct CDR3 sequences in its table, and about 10% of those were observed once. 10% of the sample is taken by the ten largest. The sequenced sample was PBMCs from the stem cell graft donor, obtained from the stem cell graft. The receptors derive from a human donor who donated a stem cell graft to a child with SCID.

The chain has TRBV7-3 and TRBJ2-1; no reliable D call. Germline V gene lookup returns CDR1 SGHTA and CDR2 FQGTGA. CDR3 length equals 13 residues. V lost 1 base to trimming and J lost 7 bases, with 8 bases between them. In DNA, the CDR3 is TGTGCCAGCAGCTTAATGCCTGTGAATGAGCAGTTCTTC. As protein: CASSLMPVNEQFF.

The chain joins TRBV4-1 to TRBJ1-4, with a weak D call TRBD1 (5 bases). The CDR3 covers 18 residues. The germline V gene has CDR1 MGHRA and CDR2 YSYEKL. The germline V and J ends were trimmed by 0 bases and 0 bases, with 14 bases remaining between them. Here the CDR3 DNA reads TGCGCCAGCAGCCAAGATCAGGCAGGGCTAGCAACTAATGAAAAACTGTTTTTT. Translation gives CASSQDQAGLATNEKLFF.

This clonotype was seen a handful of times. J is TRBJ2-5 and V is TRBV19; D might be TRBD2 (5 bases). The CDR3 is 14 amino acids. V lost 5 bases and J lost 0, with 10 bases in between. Germline loops: CDR1 LNHDA, CDR2 SQIVND (reference sequence). The CDR3 DNA follows: TGTGCCAGTAGTCCCCAGGACTACCAAGAGACCCAGTACTTC. Translated: CASSPQDYQETQYF.

The table lists this clonotype with a few counts. The V call is TRBV12-3 or TRBV12-4, the J call TRBJ2-1, with 7 bases matching TRBD1. Germline trimming cut 5 bases from V and 0 bases from J; bases unmatched to any gene: 10. The CDR3 is made up of 17 amino acids. CDR3 nucleotides: TGTGCCAGCAGTACCGCCACAGGGGCTAGCTCCTACAATGAGCAGTTCTTC. The encoded protein is CASSTATGASSYNEQFF.

V and J are TRBV5-1 and TRBJ2-5, with 7 bases identical to TRBD2. The germline gives CDR1 SGHRS, CDR2 YFSETQ. V trimming: 0 bases; J trimming: 1 base; junction bases outside the gene matches: 3. CDR3 length: 15 amino acids. CDR3 loop: CASSLVGGVQETQYF. The DNA for the CDR3 is TGCGCCAGCAGCTTGGTGGGAGGGGTCCAAGAGACCCAGTACTTC.

Many counts were recorded for this clonotype. The chain is built from TRBV11-2 and TRBJ2-1; D may be TRBD1 or TRBD2 (5 bases each). The ends were cut back, 2 bases at V and 9 bases at J, with 14 bases in the middle. The V gene's germline CDR1 is SGHAT and CDR2 FQNNGV. The CDR3 has 14 amino acids. This chain's CDR3 is CASSLRAGTGEQFF. The CDR3, as DNA: TGTGCCAGCAGCTTAAGGGCAGGGACGGGTGAGCAGTTCTTC.

This clonotype was seen repeatedly, ten times or more. This chain uses TRBV29-1 with TRBJ1-2, with D possibly matching TRBD1 (5 bases). The CDR3 is made up of 13 amino acids. The germline CDR1 and CDR2 sequences are SQVTM and ANQGSEA. The germline V and J ends were trimmed by 4 bases and 4 bases, with 13 bases remaining between them. DNA for the CDR3: TGCAGCGTTGTCGGGGGGAGTATCTATGGCTACACCTTC. This gives the protein CSVVGGSIYGYTF.

Only a few counts were recorded for this clonotype. V and J are TRBV2 and TRBJ2-5; 8 positions match TRBD2. Germline CDR1 and CDR2: SNHLY and FYNNEI. Unmatched junction bases numbered 11, after V lost 8 bases and J lost 3 bases. This CDR3 has 15 residues. The CDR3 DNA is TGTGCCAGCGCCGGGGGGGGCGCACCCAAAGAGACCCAGTACTTC. Translating it yields CASAGGGAPKETQYF.

This clonotype was recorded a few times. The chain links TRBV7-9 to TRBJ1-4; D uncertain. CDR1 is SEHNR, CDR2 FQNEAQ, per germline (reference sequence). V lost 0 bases to trimming and J lost 3 bases, with 8 bases between them. This CDR3 contains 15 residues. The CDR3 region has the DNA TGTGCCAGCAGCTTAGCCGGGATGTCTAATGAAAAACTGTTTTTT. The encoded protein is CASSLAGMSNEKLFF.

Ten or more counts support this clonotype. The V gene is TRBV6-1, the J gene TRBJ2-7, with 7 bases matching TRBD1. V was pared by 2 bases and J by 6 bases, with 10 bases of the junction left unmatched. This CDR3 has 15 residues. CDR1 and CDR2 (germline): MNHNS, SASEGT. CDR3 coding DNA: TGTGCCAGCAGTGAATCCCCAGGGGGATATTTCGAGCAGTACTTC. This gives the protein CASSESPGGYFEQYF.

The CDR3 spells CASSLVALGRADTQYF. The CDR3 DNA follows: TGTGCCAGCAGCTTAGTCGCGCTTGGAAGGGCAGATACGCAGTATTTT. The chain combines TRBV7-2 with TRBJ2-3; no firm D call. The CDR3 has 16 residues. Trimming removed 1 base at V and 4 bases at J, with 15 bases between. The germline V gene encodes CDR1 SGHTA and CDR2 FQGNSA.

The chain carries TRBV20-1 and TRBJ1-2, with D possibly being TRBD1 (6 bases). The V gene's germline CDR1 is DFQATT and CDR2 SNEGSKA (reference sequence). This CDR3 contains 15 residues. V was shortened by 0 bases and J by 0 bases, with 11 bases between the two germline ends. In DNA, the CDR3 is TGCAGTGCTAGAGATGGGACATACGCTAACTATGGCTACACCTTC. Amino acid sequence: CSARDGTYANYGYTF.

This clonotype was observed a few times. The chain couples TRBV12-3 or TRBV12-4 to TRBJ1-1; D unresolved. There are 14 residues in the CDR3. Trimming removed 6 bases from V and 1 base from J, with 12 bases in between. CDR3 loop: CASRSGFRNTEAFF. DNA of the CDR3: TGTGCCAGCAGATCGGGATTTCGGAACACTGAAGCTTTCTTT.

This clonotype was counted between two and nine times. The chain has TRBV20-1 and TRBJ2-4; the match to TRBD2 covers 9 bases. CDR1 and CDR2 from the germline V gene are DFQATT and SNEGSKA (reference sequence). The CDR3 sequence is 17 residues long. V dropped 0 bases and J dropped 2; count of bases not matched to a gene: 8. CDR3 nucleotides: TGCAGTGCTAGAGATAGGGCTAGCGGGGTATCCAAAAACATTCAGTACTTC. This codes for CSARDRASGVSKNIQYF.

This clonotype was seen ten or more times. The rearrangement joins TRBV9 to TRBJ2-2; D may correspond to TRBD1 or TRBD2 (5 bases each). V was pared by 5 bases and J by 1 base, with 9 bases between. Germline values: CDR1 SGDLS, CDR2 YYNGEE. This CDR3 spans 14 amino acids. CDR3 sequence: CASRGVGNTGELFF. Here the CDR3 DNA reads TGTGCCAGCAGGGGGGTTGGGAACACCGGGGAGCTGTTTTTT.

This clonotype was picked up many times. The rearrangement links TRBV14 to TRBJ1-1; no clear D. This CDR3 spans 14 amino acids. Germline lookup yields CDR1 SGHDN and CDR2 FVKESK. The V end was cut by 1 base, the J end by 4 bases, with 10 bases between. This CDR3 reads CASSQVYGSTEAFF. CDR3 DNA: TGTGCCAGCAGCCAAGTCTATGGGAGCACTGAAGCTTTCTTT.

This clonotype has just a few counts. This sequence joins TRBV7-9 and TRBJ2-2; D tentatively fits TRBD1 or TRBD2 (5 bases each). Germline assignment: CDR1 SEHNR and CDR2 FQNEAQ (reference sequence). V lost 3 bases to trimming and J lost 0 bases, with 11 bases between them. CDR3 length: 16 amino acids. The CDR3 DNA follows: TGTGCCAGCAGCTTCAAAGTGGGGGCGAACACCGGGGAGCTGTTTTTT. Translated, it gives CASSFKVGANTGELFF.

The rearrangement joins TRBV12-3 or TRBV12-4 to TRBJ1-4, with 8 bases matching TRBD1. This CDR3 region has 14 residues. With 7 bases clipped from V and 3 bases from J, the junction kept 4 bases outside the gene matches. CDR3 DNA: TGTGCCAGCAACCGGGACAGGTCTAATGAAAAACTGTTTTTT. Amino acids: CASNRDRSNEKLFF.

The chain recombines TRBV6-1 with TRBJ1-6; the D is unclear. This CDR3 spans 12 amino acids. Germline assignment: CDR1 MNHNS and CDR2 SASEGT. Deletions cut 2 bases from V and 6 bases from J, with 2 bases between. The CDR3 DNA sequence: TGTGCCAGCAGTGAATTTAATTCACCCCTCCACTTT. It specifies CASSEFNSPLHF.

This clonotype was recorded many times. The gene calls are TRBV20-1 and TRBJ1-1; 9 nucleotides align to TRBD1. V trimming: 5 bases; J trimming: 7 bases; junction bases outside the gene matches: 11. Germline lookup yields CDR1 DFQATT and CDR2 SNEGSKA (reference sequence). This CDR3 spans 14 amino acids. The CDR3: CSAAGTGRQGEAFF. CDR3 DNA sequence: TGCAGTGCTGCCGGGACAGGGCGCCAGGGTGAAGCTTTCTTT.

There are many counts of this clonotype. The J gene is TRBJ1-1, the V gene TRBV2, with TRBD1 as a possible D gene (5 bases). Germline assignment: CDR1 SNHLY and CDR2 FYNNEI. This CDR3 comprises 13 residues. Trimming took off 6 bases at V and 4 bases at J, with 12 bases between the two ends. CDR3 loop: CASRLGQSTEAFF. The CDR3 DNA reads TGTGCCAGCAGACTCGGACAAAGCACTGAAGCTTTCTTT.